The 30 T cell receptor beta chains below come from one sample, sequenced in a study of T cells in Graves' hyperthyroidism and ophthalmopathy. The CDR3 regions of TCR beta were amplified from RNA transcripts. The TCR CDR3 first-round RT-PCR relied on the HTBI primer set. TCRdb reprocessed the multiplex PCR reads with MiXCR, giving one entry per CDR3 protein. The table lists about 59,000 distinct CDR3 sequences, approximately 57% of them singletons, with roughly 3.4% in the top ten. The sequencing sample was made of blood. Source of these receptors: a woman aged 55-69 years with Graves' ophthalmopathy.

This clonotype was recorded at least ten times. The chain recombines TRBV6-2 or TRBV6-3 with TRBJ2-7; D remains ambiguous. CDR1 and CDR2 from the germline V gene are MNHEY and SVGEGT. The CDR3 runs to 15 residues. Trimming took off 1 base at V and 2 bases at J, with 12 bases between the two ends. The CDR3 protein is CASSYWETATYEQYF. The CDR3 bases are TGTGCCAGCAGTTACTGGGAAACAGCGACCTACGAGCAGTACTTC.

The CDR3 sequence is CASGPDRRQGGYTF. CDR3 DNA sequence: TGCGCCAGCGGCCCGGACAGGAGGCAGGGTGGCTACACCTTC. The chain uses TRBV5-1 and TRBJ1-2, with TRBD1 matching 7 bases. Germline lookup yields CDR1 SGHRS and CDR2 YFSETQ. The CDR3 runs to 14 residues. J gave up 7 bases and V 7 bases, and 13 bases lay outside the gene matches. Full variable domain (missing parts from reference TRBV5-1 and TRBJ1-2): KAGVTQTPRYLIKTRGQQVTLSCSPISGHRSVSWYQQTPGQGLQFLFEYFSETQRNKGNFPGRFSGRQFSNSRSEMNVSTLELGDSALYLCASGPDRRQGGYTFGSGTRLTVV.

The table lists this clonotype with many counts. The chain links TRBV6-2 or TRBV6-3 to TRBJ2-7; D might be TRBD2 (6 bases). CDR3 size: 15 residues. Trimming took 6 bases from V and 0 from J, leaving 15 bases between them. The germline gives CDR1 MNHEY, CDR2 SVGEGT. CDR3 sequence reads: CASRATSWGSYEQYF. In nucleotides, the CDR3 is TGTGCCAGCAGGGCAACTAGCTGGGGCTCCTACGAGCAGTACTTC.

This clonotype was found many times. The rearrangement joins TRBV12-3 or TRBV12-4 to TRBJ1-3; D perhaps matches TRBD1 (6 bases). This CDR3 contains 14 residues. Trimming shortened V by 7 bases and J by 0 bases, and 10 bases separated the two germline ends. The DNA for the CDR3 is TGTGCCAGCACCTTGACAGGCTCTGGAAACACCATATATTTT. The encoded protein is CASTLTGSGNTIYF.

CDR3: CSARTSGRARANTDTQYF. The CDR3 nucleotides are TGCAGTGCTAGGACTAGCGGGAGGGCGAGGGCCAACACAGATACGCAGTATTTT. This sequence joins TRBV20-1 and TRBJ2-3; TRBD2 matches at 14 bases. V was clipped by 3 bases and J by 2 bases; unmatched bases: 10. CDR1 is DFQATT, CDR2 SNEGSKA, per germline (reference sequence). The CDR3 has 18 amino acids.

The sample holds a few counts of this clonotype. The gene calls are TRBV24-1 and TRBJ2-7, with 9 bases fitting TRBD1. From germline, CDR1 is KGHDR and CDR2 SFDVKD. The CDR3 sequence is 15 residues long. After removal of 3 bases from V and 3 bases from J, the junction contained 5 bases not matched to a gene. The CDR3 DNA follows: TGTGCCACCAGTGATGCAGACAGGGGGATCTACGAGCAGTACTTC. This encodes CATSDADRGIYEQYF.

V is TRBV9 and J is TRBJ2-3; 10 positions agree with TRBD1. Germline trimming cut 7 bases from V and 3 bases from J; bases unmatched to any gene: 8. This CDR3 has 15 amino acids. Germline assignment: CDR1 SGDLS and CDR2 YYNGEE. The CDR3 here is CASCARTGGTDTQYF. CDR3 nucleotide sequence: TGTGCCAGCTGCGCACGGACAGGGGGGACAGATACGCAGTATTTT.

This clonotype was recorded many times. This chain uses TRBV5-1 with TRBJ2-3, with D tentatively TRBD2 (6 bases). The germline V gene encodes CDR1 SGHRS and CDR2 YFSETQ. CDR3 size: 17 residues. Trimming pared 0 bases from V and 2 bases from J, leaving 16 bases between. This CDR3 reads CASSLAGLRRFTDTQYF. CDR3 in DNA: TGCGCCAGCAGCTTGGCCGGACTACGAAGATTCACAGATACGCAGTATTTT.

This clonotype occurred many times. The rearrangement uses TRBV2 and TRBJ2-6; TRBD1 aligns across 8 bases. Losses at the gene ends were 3 bases for V and 3 bases for J; bases not matched to a gene: 4. Germline V lookup: CDR1 SNHLY, CDR2 FYNNEI. The CDR3 covers 16 residues. The CDR3 loop is CASSEDRAFGANVLTF. DNA for the CDR3: TGTGCCAGCAGTGAGGACAGGGCCTTTGGGGCCAACGTCCTGACTTTC.

The chain uses TRBV7-3 and TRBJ2-5; 12 nucleotides line up with TRBD2. CDR1 is SGHTA and CDR2 is FQGTGA in the germline V gene. V lost 5 bases to trimming and J lost 4 bases; unmatched junction nucleotides: 8. This CDR3 has 16 residues. CDR3 nucleotide sequence: TGTGCCAGCAGCCTCACCGGGACTAGCGGGCCAGAGACCCAGTACTTC. Protein sequence: CASSLTGTSGPETQYF. Supplemented by reference TRBV7-3 and TRBJ2-5, the full variable domain reads GAGVSQTPSNKVTEKGKYVELRCDPISGHTALYWYRQSLGQGPEFLIYFQGTGAADDSGLPNDRFFAVRPEGSVSTLKIQRTERGDSAVYLCASSLTGTSGPETQYFGPGTRLLVL.

In the case of this clonotype: The junction differs from germline at one of its ends, possibly a read error. The V call is TRBV7-9, the J call TRBJ2-5; tentatively, D is TRBD2 (6 bases). CDR1 is SEHNR, CDR2 FQNEAQ, per germline (reference sequence). The CDR3 runs 12 residues. In DNA form, the CDR3 reads TGTGCCGGCAGCCTAGCGTCGGAGACCCAGTACTTC. Its protein product is CAGSLASETQYF.

This clonotype was observed at least ten times. The chain recombines TRBV20-1 with TRBJ2-3, with 7 bases matching TRBD2. The CDR3 covers 15 residues. J was trimmed by 3 bases and V by 6 bases; bases with no gene match: 12. Germline V CDR1 and CDR2: DFQATT, SNEGSKA (reference sequence). The DNA of the CDR3 is TGCAGTGCCTCTCAGCGGGGACGTGGAACAGATACGCAGTATTTT. Amino acid sequence: CSASQRGRGTDTQYF.

This sequence joins TRBV6-6 and TRBJ2-7; 10 bases align to TRBD1. J was trimmed by 4 bases and V by 4 bases; bases with no gene match: 19. The CDR3 covers 19 residues. Germline V CDR1 and CDR2: MNHNY, SVGAGI (reference sequence). The CDR3 DNA sequence: TGTGCCAGCAGTTCCCCCTCGACAGGGGGCGTGAGTCTAGGTTACGAGCAGTACTTC. Protein product: CASSSPSTGGVSLGYEQYF.

This clonotype was seen at least ten times. The CDR3, as DNA: TGCAGTGCTAGGGCGTCGGACTTCACTGAAGCTTTCTTT. As protein: CSARASDFTEAFF. V is TRBV20-1 and J is TRBJ1-1; D not certain. Germline CDR1 DFQATT, CDR2 SNEGSKA (reference sequence). This CDR3 has 13 amino acids. The V end was cut by 3 bases, the J end by 4 bases, with 12 bases between.

At least ten counts were recorded for this clonotype. The CDR3 DNA follows: TGCAGCAGCGGGAGGCCCTCCAATGAGCAGTTCTTC. Translated: CSSGRPSNEQFF. The rearrangement uses TRBV20-1 and TRBJ2-1; TRBD2 matches 9 bases. The CDR3 covers 12 residues. Germline CDR1 is DFQATT and CDR2 is SNEGSKA (reference sequence).

Details on this clonotype: The conserved phenylalanine or tryptophan is not found at the CDR3 terminus, so this likely reflects a read error. The chain combines TRBV7-9 with TRBJ2-3; maybe TRBD2 (6 bases). Between the trimmed V and J ends, which lost 7 bases and 0 bases, there was a span of 17 bases. There are 16 residues in the CDR3. From germline, CDR1 is SEHNR and CDR2 FQNEAQ (reference sequence). DNA of the CDR3: TGTGCCAGCAAGGGAGGTATCGGGACGAGCACAGATACGCAGTATCTT. This encodes CASKGGIGTSTDTQYL.

Worth noting for this clonotype: Sequence at one end of the junction differs from germline and may be a read error. This chain uses TRBV5-5 with TRBJ1-1, with a possible D match to TRBD1 (5 bases). The CDR3 is made up of 15 amino acids. Germline V gene lookup returns CDR1 SGHKS and CDR2 YYEKEE (reference sequence). CDR3 DNA: TGTGCCAGCAGCTTCGGGGCGGCTGGAAACACTGAAGCGTTCTTT. Protein: CASSFGAAGNTEAFF.

This clonotype was picked up many times. This may be a read error: a much more frequent sequence differs by one nucleotide. The V call is TRBV6-5, the J call TRBJ2-7, with TRBD1 identical over 8 bases. Germline-derived CDR1 and CDR2 are MNHEY and SVGAGI. The V gene end was trimmed by 6 bases and the J gene end by 3 bases; junction bases not matched to a gene: 10. The CDR3 loop spans 15 amino acids. The CDR3 sequence: CASRMGTGIDYEQYF. The CDR3 region has the DNA TGTGCCAGCAGAATGGGGACAGGTATAGACTACGAGCAGTACTTC.

The V call is TRBV7-8, the J call TRBJ1-2; 8 bases match TRBD1. The CDR3 runs to 15 residues. V gave up 1 base and J gave up 3 bases; unmatched junction bases: 4. Germline V CDR1 and CDR2: SGHVS, FQNEAQ. The CDR3 protein is CASSLGTGRDYGYTF. The CDR3 DNA reads as TGTGCCAGCAGCTTAGGGACAGGGCGAGACTATGGCTACACCTTC.

Comment on this clonotype: A clone one base away is much larger, so this may be a read error. The chain has TRBV6-1 and TRBJ2-3; 9 nucleotides agree with TRBD2. Germline lookup yields CDR1 MNHNS and CDR2 SASEGT. This CDR3 is 16 amino acids long. Here the CDR3 reads CASSPQGLAGTGTQYF. CDR3 coding DNA: TGTGCCAGCAGCCCTCAGGGACTAGCCGGCACAGGTACGCAGTATTTT.

J is TRBJ1-6 and V is TRBV20-1, with D possibly TRBD1 on 6 matching bases. Germline CDR1 reads DFQATT; CDR2 reads SNEGSKA (reference sequence). The CDR3 is 14 residues long. The germline V and J ends were trimmed by 7 bases and 9 bases, with 19 bases remaining between them. CDR3 in DNA: TGCAGTGACTGGGCGGGGGCGATGATTTCACCCCTCCACTTT. This codes for CSDWAGAMISPLHF.

Many counts were recorded for this clonotype. The chain links TRBV9 to TRBJ2-7, with 10 bases that match TRBD2. Unmatched junction bases numbered 3, after V lost 0 bases and J lost 6 bases. There are 14 residues in the CDR3. Germline V gives CDR1 SGDLS, CDR2 YYNGEE. The CDR3 nucleotides are TGTGCCAGCAGCGTAGATCCTAGCGGGGGCGAGCAGTACTTC. Protein sequence: CASSVDPSGGEQYF.

In its sample, this clonotype was seen many times. This may be a read error: a much more frequent sequence differs by one nucleotide. The chain couples TRBV10-3 to TRBJ2-3; TRBD1 matches 7 bases. CDR1 is ENHRY, CDR2 SYGVKD, per germline. The CDR3 is made up of 16 amino acids. The CDR3, as DNA: TGTGCCATCAGAGGAGGACAGGAACCTCCCACAGATTCGCAGTATTTT. Translating it yields CAIRGGQEPPTDSQYF.

This chain joins TRBV11-2 and TRBJ2-1; D gene ambiguous. The CDR3 runs to 13 residues. Germline assignment: CDR1 SGHAT and CDR2 FQNNGV. Trimming pared 1 base from V and 2 bases from J, leaving 3 bases between. The chain's CDR3 is CASSLVAYNEQFF. CDR3 coding DNA: TGTGCCAGCAGCTTAGTTGCCTACAATGAGCAGTTCTTC.

Many counts were recorded for this clonotype. The chain links TRBV4-2 to TRBJ2-4; D gene uncertain. Trimming removed 0 bases at V and 8 bases at J, with 11 bases between. The germline CDR1 and CDR2 sequences are LGHNA and YNFKEQ. The CDR3 has 14 amino acids. CDR3 nucleotides: TGTGCCAGCAGCCAAGAGCCCTCTAGGGACATTCAGTACTTC. Translating gives CASSQEPSRDIQYF.

In its sample, this clonotype ranks as medium-sized (0.01 to 0.1%). CDR3 residues: CASRTGSNQPQHF. For the CDR3, the DNA is TGTGCCAGTAGGACAGGGAGCAATCAGCCCCAGCATTTT. This rearrangement joins TRBV19 to TRBJ1-5; 7 bases fit TRBD1. The CDR3 loop spans 13 amino acids. Germline loops: CDR1 LNHDA, CDR2 SQIVND (reference sequence). V trimming: 6 bases; J trimming: 1 base; junction bases outside the gene matches: 0.

This clonotype was seen repeatedly, ten times or more. This chain connects TRBV9 to TRBJ2-1, with D hard to call. V gave up 1 base and J gave up 3 bases, with 8 bases separating them. Germline-derived CDR1 and CDR2 are SGDLS and YYNGEE. This CDR3 region has 14 residues. The CDR3 loop is CASSVTLSYNEQFF. The CDR3 coding sequence is TGTGCCAGCAGCGTAACGTTAAGCTACAATGAGCAGTTCTTC. The full variable domain, in which reference TRBV9 and TRBJ2-1 provide the parts outside the CDR3, is DSGVTQTPKHLITATGQRVTLRCSPRSGDLSVYWYQQSLDQGLQFLIQYYNGEERAKGNILERFSAQQFPDLHSELNLSSLELGDSALYFCASSVTLSYNEQFFGPGTRLTVL.

This clonotype was seen ten or more times. The chain links TRBV7-2 to TRBJ2-1, with TRBD2 as a possible D gene (6 bases). Trimming shortened V by 2 bases and J by 6 bases, and 11 bases separated the two germline ends. The CDR3 length is 14 residues. Germline CDR1 reads SGHTA; CDR2 reads FQGNSA. The CDR3 sequence: CASSLPGVGNEQFF. CDR3 coding DNA: TGTGCCAGCAGCTTACCGGGAGTGGGCAATGAGCAGTTCTTC. Drawing the rest from reference TRBV7-2 and TRBJ2-1, the complete variable domain is GAGVSQSPSNKVTEKGKDVELRCDPISGHTALYWYRQSLGQGLEFLIYFQGNSAPDKSGLPSDRFSAERTGGSVSTLTIQRTQQEDSAVYLCASSLPGVGNEQFFGPGTRLTVL.

At least ten counts were recorded for this clonotype. The chain combines TRBV6-2 or TRBV6-3 with TRBJ2-5; TRBD2 is a possible D gene (7 bases). This CDR3 comprises 13 residues. CDR1 is MNHEY, CDR2 SVGEGT, per germline. The V end was cut by 11 bases, the J end by 4 bases, with 17 bases between. CDR3 region: CASNGGLRETQYF. CDR3 DNA sequence: TGTGCCTCAAACGGGGGGCTCCGAGAGACCCAGTACTTC.

At least ten counts were recorded for this clonotype. This chain joins TRBV6-6 and TRBJ2-5; maybe TRBD2 (6 bases). Germline lookup yields CDR1 MNHNY and CDR2 SVGAGI (reference sequence). The CDR3 extends over 13 amino acids. Trimming shortened V by 6 bases and J by 2 bases, and 10 bases separated the two germline ends. As DNA, the CDR3 is TGTGCCAGCAGGTTGGCGGGGCAAGAGACCCAGTACTTC. It is translated as CASRLAGQETQYF.